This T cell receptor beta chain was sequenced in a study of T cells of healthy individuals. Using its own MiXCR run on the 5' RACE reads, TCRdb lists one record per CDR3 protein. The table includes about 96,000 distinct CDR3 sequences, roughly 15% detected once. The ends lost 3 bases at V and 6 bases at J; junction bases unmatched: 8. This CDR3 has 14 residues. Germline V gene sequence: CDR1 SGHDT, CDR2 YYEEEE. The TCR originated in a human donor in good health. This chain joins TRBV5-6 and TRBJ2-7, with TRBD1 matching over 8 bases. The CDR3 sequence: CASSSNRGFREQYF. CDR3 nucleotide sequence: TGTGCCAGCAGCTCTAACAGGGGGTTCCGCGAGCAGTACTTC.